Sequencing of this T cell receptor beta chain was carried out in a study of CD8+ T cells in alopecia areata. Background on the study: Affected scalp percentage determined the severity score of treated patients.

Treatment reported: oral pan-JAK inhibitor, 5-10 mg twice daily. The sample holds a few counts of this clone. Trimming shortened V by 2 bases and J by 5 bases, and 6 bases separated the two germline ends. The CDR3 consists of 11 residues. Looked up from germline, CDR1 is SQVTM and CDR2 is ANQGSEA. TCR sequencing used cDNA made by reverse transcription of extracted RNA. TCRdb's table, derived via immunoSEQ multiplex PCR, lists solely in-frame clones and lacks some. The sample has more than 150,000 clones; approximately 60% are singletons. The clonotype originates from a human donor with alopecia areata. V usage is TRBV29-1 and J usage is TRBJ2-5, with a tentative D call TRBD2 (5 bases). The sequencing used CD4+ T cells sorted from blood, collected at week 4, from a patient treated with tofacitinib. The DNA for the CDR3 is TGCAGCGTTGAAAGGAGGGAGACCCAGTACTTC. It codes for CSVERRETQYF.